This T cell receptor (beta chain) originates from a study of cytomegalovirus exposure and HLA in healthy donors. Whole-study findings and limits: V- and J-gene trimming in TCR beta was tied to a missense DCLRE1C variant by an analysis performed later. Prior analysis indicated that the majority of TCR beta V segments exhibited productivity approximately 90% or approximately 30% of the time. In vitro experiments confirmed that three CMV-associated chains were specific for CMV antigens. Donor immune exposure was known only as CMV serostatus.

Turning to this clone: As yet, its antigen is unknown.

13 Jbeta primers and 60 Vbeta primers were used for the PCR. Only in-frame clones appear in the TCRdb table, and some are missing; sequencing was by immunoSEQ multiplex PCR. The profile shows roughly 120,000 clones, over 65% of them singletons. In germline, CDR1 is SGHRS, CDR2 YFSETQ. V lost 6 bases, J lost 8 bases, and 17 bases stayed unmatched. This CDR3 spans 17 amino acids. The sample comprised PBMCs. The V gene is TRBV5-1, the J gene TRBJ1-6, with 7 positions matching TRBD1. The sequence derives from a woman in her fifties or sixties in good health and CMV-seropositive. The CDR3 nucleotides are TGCGCCAGCACGCTAGTCCCCCCTTCAGGGGGTGATTCACCCCTCCACTTT. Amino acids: CASTLVPPSGGDSPLHF. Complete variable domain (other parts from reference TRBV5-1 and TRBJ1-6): KAGVTQTPRYLIKTRGQQVTLSCSPISGHRSVSWYQQTPGQGLQFLFEYFSETQRNKGNFPGRFSGRQFSNSRSEMNVSTLELGDSALYLCASTLVPPSGGDSPLHFGNGTRLTVT.